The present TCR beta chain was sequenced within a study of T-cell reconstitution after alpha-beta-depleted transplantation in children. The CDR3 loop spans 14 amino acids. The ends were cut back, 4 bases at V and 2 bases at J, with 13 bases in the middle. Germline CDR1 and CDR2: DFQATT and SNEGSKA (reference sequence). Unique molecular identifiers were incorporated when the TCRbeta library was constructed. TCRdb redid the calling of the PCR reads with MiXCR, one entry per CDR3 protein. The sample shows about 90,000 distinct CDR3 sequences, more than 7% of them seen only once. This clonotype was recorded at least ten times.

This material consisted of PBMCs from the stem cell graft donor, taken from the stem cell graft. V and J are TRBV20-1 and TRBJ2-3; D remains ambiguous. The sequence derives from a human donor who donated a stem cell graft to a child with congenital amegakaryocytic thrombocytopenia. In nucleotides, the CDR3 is TGCAGTGCTAAGGAGACGGCCTTCACAGATACGCAGTATTTT. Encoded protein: CSAKETAFTDTQYF.